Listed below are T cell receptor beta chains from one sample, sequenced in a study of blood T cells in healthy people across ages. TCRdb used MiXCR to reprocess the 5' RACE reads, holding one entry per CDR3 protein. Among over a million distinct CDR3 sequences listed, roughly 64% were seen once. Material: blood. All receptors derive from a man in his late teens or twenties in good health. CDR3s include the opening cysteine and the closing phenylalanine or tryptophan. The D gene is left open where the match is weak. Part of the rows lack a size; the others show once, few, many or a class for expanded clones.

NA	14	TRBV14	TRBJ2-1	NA	TGTGCCAGCAGCCAGACCAGCTCCTACAATGAGCAGTTCTTC	CASSQTSSYNEQFF
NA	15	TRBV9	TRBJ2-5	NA	TGTGCCAGCAGCGCAGGAGGAGGGCCGGGGGAGACCCAGTACTTC	CASSAGGGPGETQYF
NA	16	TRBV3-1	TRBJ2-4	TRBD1	TGTGCCAGCAGCCAAGACTGGTTGCAGGGGGTGGTACTTCAGTACTTC	CASSQDWLQGVVLQYF
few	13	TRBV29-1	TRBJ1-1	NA	TGCAGCGTTCGCGGGCAGGGGAACACTGAAGCTTTCTTT	CSVRGQGNTEAFF
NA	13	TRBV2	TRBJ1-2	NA	TGTGCCAGCAGTGAAGTGAGAGGGGGTGGCTACACCTTC	CASSEVRGGGYTF
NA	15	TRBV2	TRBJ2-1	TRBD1	TGTGCCAGCAGTGACCGGGACAGGGGAGGCAATGAGCAGTTCTTC	CASSDRDRGGNEQFF
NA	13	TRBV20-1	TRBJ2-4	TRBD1	TGCAGTGCTAGAGATGCGAGGGGGCGAGATATGTACTTC	CSARDARGRDMYF
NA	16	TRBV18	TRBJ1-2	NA	TGTGCCAGCTCACCACCGACCAGGCCTGGAGGTAATGGCTACACCTTC	CASSPPTRPGGNGYTF
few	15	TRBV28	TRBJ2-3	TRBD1	TGTGCCAGCAGTCTCCGGGACAGGGAGGCAGATACGCAGTATTTT	CASSLRDREADTQYF
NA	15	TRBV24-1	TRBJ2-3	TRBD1	TGTGCCACCAGTGGAGGGACAGAACACACAGATACGCAGTATTTT	CATSGGTEHTDTQYF
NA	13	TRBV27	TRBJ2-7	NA	TGTGCCAGCAGTGCCACCCCGGGGAACGAGCAGTACTTC	CASSATPGNEQYF
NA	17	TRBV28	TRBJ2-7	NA	TGTGCCAGCAGTCTCGTCGGCGGACAGTTCTTTACCTACGAGCAGTACTTC	CASSLVGGQFFTYEQYF
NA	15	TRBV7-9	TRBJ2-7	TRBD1	TGTGCCAGCAGCTACGACAGGGATAGGCCCTACGAGCAGTACTTC	CASSYDRDRPYEQYF
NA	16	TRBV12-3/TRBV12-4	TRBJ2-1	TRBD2	TGTGCCAGCACCTTGGGGCGGGGGAGCTCCTACAATGAGCAGTTCTTC	CASTLGRGSSYNEQFF
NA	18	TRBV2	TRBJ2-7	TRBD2	TGTGCCAGCAGTGCAGTCCCGGGACTAGCGGGACCCACCTACGAGCAGTACTTC	CASSAVPGLAGPTYEQYF
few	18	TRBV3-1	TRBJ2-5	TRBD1	TGTGCCAGCAGCCAAGATCCGATAGACAGGGCGAAGGAGAAGACCCAGTACTTC	CASSQDPIDRAKEKTQYF
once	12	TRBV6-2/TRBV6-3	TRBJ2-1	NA	TGTGCCAGCAGTTGGTTGTTAAATGAGCAGTTCTTC	CASSWLLNEQFF
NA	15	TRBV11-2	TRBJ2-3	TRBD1	TGTGCCAGCAGCGCGACAGGGAAAGGTCCAGATACGCAGTATTTT	CASSATGKGPDTQYF
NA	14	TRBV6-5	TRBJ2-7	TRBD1	TGTGCCAGCCGACTGGGACAGGGGGTCTACGAGCAGTACTTC	CASRLGQGVYEQYF
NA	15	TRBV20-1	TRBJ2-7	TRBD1	TGCAGTGCTAGACCGTTGGACAGGGAAGATTACGAGCAGTACTTC	CSARPLDREDYEQYF
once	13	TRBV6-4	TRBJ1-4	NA	TGTGCCAGCAGTAGGGAGGAAAATGAAAAACTGTTTTTT	CASSREENEKLFF
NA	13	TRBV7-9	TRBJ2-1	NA	TGTGCCAGCAGCGTGGGACCGATAAATGAGCAGTTCTTC	CASSVGPINEQFF
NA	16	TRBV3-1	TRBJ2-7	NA	TGTGCCAGCAGCCCTCGGGGACGGGGAATCTCCTACGAGCAGTACTTC	CASSPRGRGISYEQYF
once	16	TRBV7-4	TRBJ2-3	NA	TGTGCCAGCAGCCAACATCAGGGATGGAGAGCAGATACGCAGTATTTT	CASSQHQGWRADTQYF
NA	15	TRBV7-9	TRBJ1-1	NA	TGTGCCAGCAGCCCCGGACCGCGCATGTTTAGTTTAGCTTTCTTT	CASSPGPRMFSLAFF
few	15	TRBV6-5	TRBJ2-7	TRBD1	TGTGCCAGCAGTTACTCGACAGGGCCCTCCTACGAGCAGTACTTC	CASSYSTGPSYEQYF
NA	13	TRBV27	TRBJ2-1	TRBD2	TGTGCCAGCAGAGGACTAGCGGGATATGAGCAGTTCTTC	CASRGLAGYEQFF
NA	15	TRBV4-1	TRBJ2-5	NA	TGCGCCAGCAGCCGACAATCGGGGGTCGTAGAGGAGCAGTACTTC	CASSRQSGVVEEQYF
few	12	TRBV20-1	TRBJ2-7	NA	TGCAGTGCTGGCGGGGTGACCTACGAGCAGTACTTC	CSAGGVTYEQYF
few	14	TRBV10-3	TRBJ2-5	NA	TGTGCCATCAGGAACGGGACGGCCCCCGAGACCCAGTACTTC	CAIRNGTAPETQYF
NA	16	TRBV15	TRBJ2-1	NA	TGTGCCACCAGCCCATGCAGGACCAGGGCCCACAATGAGCAGTTCTTC	CATSPCRTRAHNEQFF
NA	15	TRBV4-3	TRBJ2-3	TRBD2	TGCGCCAGCAGCCAACAAGCGGGAGGCGCAGATACGCAGTATTTT	CASSQQAGGADTQYF
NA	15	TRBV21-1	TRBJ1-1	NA	TGTGCCAGCAGTACTATCGGTTTCGTGAACACTGAAGCTTTCTTT	CASSTIGFVNTEAFF
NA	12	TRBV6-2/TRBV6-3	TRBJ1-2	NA	TGTGCCAGCAGTACAGTCTACTATGGCTACACCTTC	CASSTVYYGYTF